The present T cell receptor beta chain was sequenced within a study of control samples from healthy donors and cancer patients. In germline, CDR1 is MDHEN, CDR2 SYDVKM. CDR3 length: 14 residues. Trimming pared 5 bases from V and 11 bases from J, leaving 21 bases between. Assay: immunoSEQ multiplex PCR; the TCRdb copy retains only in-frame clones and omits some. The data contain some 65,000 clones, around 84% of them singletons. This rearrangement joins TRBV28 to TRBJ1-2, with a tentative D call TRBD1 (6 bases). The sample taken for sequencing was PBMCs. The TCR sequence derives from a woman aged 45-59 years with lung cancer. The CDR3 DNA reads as TGTGCCAGCAGTCGCCCTGGACAAGGGACACGTTACACCTTC. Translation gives CASSRPGQGTRYTF.